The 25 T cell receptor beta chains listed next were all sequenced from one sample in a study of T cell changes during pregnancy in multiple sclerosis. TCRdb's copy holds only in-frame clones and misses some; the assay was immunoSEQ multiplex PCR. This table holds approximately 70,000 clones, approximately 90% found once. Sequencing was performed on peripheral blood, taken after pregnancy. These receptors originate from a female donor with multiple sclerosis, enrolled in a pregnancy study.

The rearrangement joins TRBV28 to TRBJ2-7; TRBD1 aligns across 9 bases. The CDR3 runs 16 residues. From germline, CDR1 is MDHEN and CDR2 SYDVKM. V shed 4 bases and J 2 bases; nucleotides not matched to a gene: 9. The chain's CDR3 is CASSSTGTGKTYEQYF. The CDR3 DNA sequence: TGTGCCAGCAGTTCGACCGGGACAGGGAAAACCTACGAGCAGTACTTC.

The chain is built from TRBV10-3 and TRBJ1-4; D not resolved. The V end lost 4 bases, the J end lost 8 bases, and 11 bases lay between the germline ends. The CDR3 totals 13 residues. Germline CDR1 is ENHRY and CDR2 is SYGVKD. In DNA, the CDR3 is TGTGCCATCAGTGGAGGGTTAGGGGAAAAACTGTTTTTT. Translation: CAISGGLGEKLFF.

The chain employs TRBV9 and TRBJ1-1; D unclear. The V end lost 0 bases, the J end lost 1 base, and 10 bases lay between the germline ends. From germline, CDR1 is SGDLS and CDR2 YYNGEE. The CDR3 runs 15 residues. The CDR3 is CASSVAGTKNTEAFF. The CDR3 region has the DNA TGTGCCAGCAGCGTAGCGGGAACCAAGAACACTGAAGCTTTCTTT.

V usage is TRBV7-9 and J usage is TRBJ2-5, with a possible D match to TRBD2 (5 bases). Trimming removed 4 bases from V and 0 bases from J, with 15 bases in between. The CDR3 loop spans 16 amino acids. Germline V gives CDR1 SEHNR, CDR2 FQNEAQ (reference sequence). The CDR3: CASSSKSGPYQETQYF. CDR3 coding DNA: TGTGCCAGCAGCTCGAAAAGCGGACCCTACCAAGAGACCCAGTACTTC.

The CDR3 region has the DNA TGTGCCAGTGGGGGGGGTACTTCCTACGAGCAGTACTTC. This gives the protein CASGGGTSYEQYF. The chain joins TRBV28 to TRBJ2-7; 7 bases line up with TRBD2. The CDR3 totals 13 residues. Germline V CDR1 and CDR2: MDHEN, SYDVKM. The V segment lost 9 bases and the J segment 1 base; nucleotides outside the gene matches: 6.

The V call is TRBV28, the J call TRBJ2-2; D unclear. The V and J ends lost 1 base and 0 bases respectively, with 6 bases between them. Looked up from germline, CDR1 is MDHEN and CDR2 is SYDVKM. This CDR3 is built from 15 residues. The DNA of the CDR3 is TGTGCCAGCAGTTTATTTCGGGCGAACACCGGGGAGCTGTTTTTT. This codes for CASSLFRANTGELFF.

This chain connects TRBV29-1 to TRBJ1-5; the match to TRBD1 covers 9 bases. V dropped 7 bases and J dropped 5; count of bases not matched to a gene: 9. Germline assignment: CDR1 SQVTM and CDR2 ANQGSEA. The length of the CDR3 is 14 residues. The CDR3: CSAGGTGSDQPQHF. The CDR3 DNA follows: TGCAGCGCCGGAGGGACAGGGTCTGATCAGCCCCAGCATTTT.

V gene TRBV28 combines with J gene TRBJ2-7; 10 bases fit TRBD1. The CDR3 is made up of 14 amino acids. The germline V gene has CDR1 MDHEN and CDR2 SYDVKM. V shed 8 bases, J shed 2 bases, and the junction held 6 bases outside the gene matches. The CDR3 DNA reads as TGTGCCAGCGTTACCGGACAGGGGGCCTACGAGCAGTACTTC. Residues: CASVTGQGAYEQYF.

The CDR3 spells CASSLRAGGMNEQFF. CDR3 nucleotide sequence: TGTGCCAGCAGTTTAAGGGCAGGGGGCATGAATGAGCAGTTCTTC. The chain is built from TRBV27 and TRBJ2-1, with 8 bases matching TRBD1. Germline CDR1 reads MNHEY; CDR2 reads SMNVEV (reference sequence). V was clipped by 2 bases and J by 7 bases; unmatched bases: 7. This CDR3 spans 15 amino acids.

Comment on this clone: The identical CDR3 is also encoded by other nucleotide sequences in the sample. Here the CDR3 DNA reads TGTGCCAGCAGTCGACAGGGGGCAGGGACTGAAGCTTTCTTT. Translating gives CASSRQGAGTEAFF. J is TRBJ1-1 and V is TRBV6-5; TRBD1 matches at 10 bases. Trimming removed 5 bases from V and 5 bases from J; junction bases left unmatched: 5. This CDR3 has 14 residues. CDR1 MNHEY and CDR2 SVGAGI come from the germline V gene.

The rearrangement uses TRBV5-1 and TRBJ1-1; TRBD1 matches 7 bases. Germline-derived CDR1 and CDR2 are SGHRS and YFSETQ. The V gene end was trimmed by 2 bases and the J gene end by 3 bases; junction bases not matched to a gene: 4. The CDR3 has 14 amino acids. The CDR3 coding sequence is TGCGCCAGCAGCTTTGACAGGGAGTACACTGAAGCTTTCTTT. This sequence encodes CASSFDREYTEAFF.

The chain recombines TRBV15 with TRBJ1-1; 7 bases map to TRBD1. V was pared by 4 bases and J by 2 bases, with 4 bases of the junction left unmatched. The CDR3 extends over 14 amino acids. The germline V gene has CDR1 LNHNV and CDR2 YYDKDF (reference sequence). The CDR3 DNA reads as TGTGCCACCAGCAAACAGGGGTCAAACACTGAAGCTTTCTTT. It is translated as CATSKQGSNTEAFF.

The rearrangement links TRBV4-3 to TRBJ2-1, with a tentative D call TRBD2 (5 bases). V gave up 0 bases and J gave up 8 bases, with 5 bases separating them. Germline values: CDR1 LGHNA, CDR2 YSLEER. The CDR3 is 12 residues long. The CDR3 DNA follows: TGCGCCAGCAGCCAAGAGGGAGATGAGCAGTTCTTC. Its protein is CASSQEGDEQFF.

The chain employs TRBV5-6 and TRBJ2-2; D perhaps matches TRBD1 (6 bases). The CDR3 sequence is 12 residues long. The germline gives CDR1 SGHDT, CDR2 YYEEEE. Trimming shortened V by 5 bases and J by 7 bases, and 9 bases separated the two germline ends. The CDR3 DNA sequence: TGTGCCAGCAGACAGGGTAACGGGGAGCTGTTTTTT. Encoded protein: CASRQGNGELFF.

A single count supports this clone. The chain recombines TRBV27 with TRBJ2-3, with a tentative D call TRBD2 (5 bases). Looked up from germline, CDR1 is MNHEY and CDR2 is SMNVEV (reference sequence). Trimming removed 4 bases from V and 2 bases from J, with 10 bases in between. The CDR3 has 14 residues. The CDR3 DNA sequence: TGTGCCAGCAGTTCTACGACTAACACAGATACGCAGTATTTT. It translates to CASSSTTNTDTQYF.

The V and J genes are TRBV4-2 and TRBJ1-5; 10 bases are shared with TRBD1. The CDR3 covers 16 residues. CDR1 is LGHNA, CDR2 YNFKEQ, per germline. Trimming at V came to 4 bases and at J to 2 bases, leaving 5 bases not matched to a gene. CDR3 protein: CASSPGDRGGNQPQHF. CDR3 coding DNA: TGTGCCAGCAGCCCGGGGGACAGGGGTGGCAATCAGCCCCAGCATTTT.

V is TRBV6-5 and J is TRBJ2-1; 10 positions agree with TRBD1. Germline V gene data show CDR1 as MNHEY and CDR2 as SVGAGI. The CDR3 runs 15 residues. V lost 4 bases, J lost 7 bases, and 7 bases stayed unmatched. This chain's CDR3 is CASSSATGGVNEQFF. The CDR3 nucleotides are TGTGCCAGCAGTTCGGCGACAGGGGGCGTGAATGAGCAGTTCTTC.

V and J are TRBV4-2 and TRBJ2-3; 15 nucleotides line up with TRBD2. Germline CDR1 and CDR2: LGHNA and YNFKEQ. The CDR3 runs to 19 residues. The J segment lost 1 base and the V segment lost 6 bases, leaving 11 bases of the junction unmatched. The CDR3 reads CASSRGLAGGPGGTDTQYF. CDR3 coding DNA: TGTGCCAGCAGTCGAGGACTAGCGGGAGGGCCAGGGGGCACAGATACGCAGTATTTT.

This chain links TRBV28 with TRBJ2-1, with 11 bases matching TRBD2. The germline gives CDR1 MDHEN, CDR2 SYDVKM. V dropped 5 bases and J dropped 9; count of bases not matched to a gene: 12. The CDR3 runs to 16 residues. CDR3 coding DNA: TGTGCCAGCAGTCGATCCGGGACTAGCGGTTTCGGTGAGCAGTTCTTC. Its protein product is CASSRSGTSGFGEQFF. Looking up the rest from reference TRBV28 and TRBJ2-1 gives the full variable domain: DVKVTQSSRYLVKRTGEKVFLECVQDMDHENMFWYRQDPGLGLRLIYFSYDVKMKEKGDIPEGYSVSREKKERFSLILESASTNQTSMYLCASSRSGTSGFGEQFFGPGTRLTVL.

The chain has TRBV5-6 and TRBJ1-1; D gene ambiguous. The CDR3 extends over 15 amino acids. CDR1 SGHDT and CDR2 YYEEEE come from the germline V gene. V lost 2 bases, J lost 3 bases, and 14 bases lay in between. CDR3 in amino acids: CASSFGLQVYTEAFF. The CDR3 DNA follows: TGTGCCAGCAGCTTTGGACTGCAGGTCTACACTGAAGCTTTCTTT.

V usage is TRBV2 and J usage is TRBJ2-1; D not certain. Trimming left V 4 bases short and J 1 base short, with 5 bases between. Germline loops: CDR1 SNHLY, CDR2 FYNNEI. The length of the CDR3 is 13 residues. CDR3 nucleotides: TGTGCCAGCAGTGGCGCATCCTACAATGAGCAGTTCTTC. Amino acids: CASSGASYNEQFF.

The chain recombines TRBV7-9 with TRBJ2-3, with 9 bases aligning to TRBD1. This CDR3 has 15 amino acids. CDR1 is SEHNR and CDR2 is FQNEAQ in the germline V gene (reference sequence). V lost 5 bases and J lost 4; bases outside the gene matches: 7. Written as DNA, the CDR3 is TGTGCCAGCAGCCTGGGACAGGGCTATTCAGATACGCAGTATTTT. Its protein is CASSLGQGYSDTQYF.

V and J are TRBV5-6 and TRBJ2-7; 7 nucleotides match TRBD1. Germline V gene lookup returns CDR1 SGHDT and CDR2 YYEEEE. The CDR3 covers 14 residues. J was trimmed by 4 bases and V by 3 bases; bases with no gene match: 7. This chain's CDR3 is CASSSVGTAYEQYF. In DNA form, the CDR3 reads TGTGCCAGCAGCTCAGTAGGGACAGCGTACGAGCAGTACTTC.

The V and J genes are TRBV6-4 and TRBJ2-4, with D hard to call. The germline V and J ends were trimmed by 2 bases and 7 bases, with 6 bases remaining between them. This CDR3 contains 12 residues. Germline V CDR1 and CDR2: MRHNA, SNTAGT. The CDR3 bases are TGTGCCAGCAGTGACGATAGCAACATTCAGTACTTC. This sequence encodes CASSDDSNIQYF.

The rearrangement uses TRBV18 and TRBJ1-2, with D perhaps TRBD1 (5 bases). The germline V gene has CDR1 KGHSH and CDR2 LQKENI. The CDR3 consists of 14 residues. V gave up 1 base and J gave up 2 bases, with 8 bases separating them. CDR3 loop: CASSPQEGNYGYTF. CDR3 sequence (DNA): TGTGCCAGCTCACCACAGGAGGGGAACTATGGCTACACCTTC.